This TCR beta chain was documented in a study of T-cell memory formation after mild COVID-19. Looking at the study overall: TCR clusters were mostly donor specific.

The sample holds a few counts of this clonotype. What it binds is unknown. The study, taken as a whole, reports: That cross-reactive memory joined was suggested by some responding clones appearing in pre-infection memory. Confirmation of SARS-CoV-2 specificity was lacking for second-wave clones peaking day 37.

Losses at the gene ends were 1 base for V and 3 bases for J; bases not matched to a gene: 8. CDR3 length equals 16 residues. Per germline, CDR1 SGHNT and CDR2 YYREEE (reference sequence). Constant-segment primers served in 5'RACE that generated TCR alpha and TCR beta cDNA libraries bearing sample barcodes and UMIs. TCRdb reprocessed the 5' RACE reads with MiXCR, giving one entry per CDR3 protein. The sample has around 440,000 distinct CDR3 sequences, around a sixth seen once. What was sequenced was PBMCs or a T cell subset sorted from them (not recorded which). The clonotype was recovered from an adult woman who had mild COVID-19 (a few samples of this study predate the infection). Cell type and time point are not known. The chain carries TRBV5-4 and TRBJ2-5; 8 bases match TRBD2. CDR3 protein: CASSLYQREIEETQYF. CDR3 in DNA: TGTGCCAGCAGCTTGTATCAGCGGGAGATCGAAGAGACCCAGTACTTC.